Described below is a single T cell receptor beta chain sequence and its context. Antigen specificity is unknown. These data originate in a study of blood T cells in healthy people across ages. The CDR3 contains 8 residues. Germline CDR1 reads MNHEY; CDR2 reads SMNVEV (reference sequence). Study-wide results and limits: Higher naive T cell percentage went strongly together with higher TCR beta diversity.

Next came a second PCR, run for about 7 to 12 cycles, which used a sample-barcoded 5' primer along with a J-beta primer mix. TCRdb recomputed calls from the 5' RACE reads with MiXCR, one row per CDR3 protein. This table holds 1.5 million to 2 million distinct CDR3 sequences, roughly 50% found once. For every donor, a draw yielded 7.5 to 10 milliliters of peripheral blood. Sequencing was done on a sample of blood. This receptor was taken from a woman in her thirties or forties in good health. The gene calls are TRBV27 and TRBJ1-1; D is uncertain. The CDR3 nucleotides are TGTTCGAACACTGAAGCTTTCTTT. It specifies CSNTEAFF.